This T cell receptor beta chain derives from a study of chemoradiotherapy in HPV16-positive cancers (dated by TCRdb to between 2020 and 2023). Study-level background: Functional T-cell assays on cells from a couple of HPV16-positive patients defined candidate HPV-specific T-cell clones and common TCR motifs. The study set out to ask whether T-cell immunity against the HPV oncoproteins E6 and E7 changes over the course of chemoradiotherapy and whether that immunity affects survival. The candidate HPV-specific TCRs and motifs were then tracked in TCR repertoires from 86 patients with HPV-related cancers. On the study overall, not on this receptor specifically: Among HPV16-positive patients, expansion of HPV-responsive T cells during chemoradiotherapy was associated with better recurrence-free survival. Expansion of candidate HPV-specific clones and E7-related TCR motifs was observed in the tumor microenvironment during treatment, whereas no such expansion was observed for non-HPV-specific T cells. Only a couple of HPV16-positive patients were used to derive the functional definition of HPV-specific T cells, and the survival association was reported for HPV16-positive patients.

As concerns this clone: Its antigen is not yet known. Within one base of it there is no much larger clone, and no base qualities were kept.

CDR1 is given as MGHRA and CDR2 as YSYEKL, both from the germline V gene. At the junction V is shortened by 0 bases and J by 9 bases, with 23 bases in between. The CDR3 contains 18 residues, cysteine and phenylalanine counted. This entry keeps only the CDR3 DNA: 54 bases, framed from base 1. Because repertoires were sampled repeatedly during chemoradiotherapy, clonal expansion in the tumor microenvironment could be followed. The library was generated by the immunoSEQ multiplex PCR assay. Imported from immuneACCESS, the table was reduced by TCRdb to in-frame sequences with V and J called. These copies leave out some clones; in studies compared against another copy, an unresolved V gene accounts for under half, and the cause of the remainder is not known. In all, the sample holds fewer than 20,000 clones, and approximately 91% of those were seen once. About 14% of the sample rests with the top ten.

This material consisted of blood, taken from a patient who underwent chemoradiotherapy. The sequence was collected from a human donor with HPV-associated anogenital cancer. The rearranged segments are TRBV4-1 and TRBJ2-2; a weak D assignment points to TRBD1 (6 bases agree). This receptor has the CDR3 CASSQEKLLQGYVRELFF. The nucleotides are TGCGCCAGCAGCCAAGAAAAGTTGCTACAGGGATACGTTCGGGAGCTGTTTTTT.